The source of this TCR beta chain is a study of T cell responses to AZD1222 COVID-19 vaccine. Points on this clone: Its antigen is unknown.

Repertoires were generated with immunoSEQ multiplex PCR, while TCRdb's copy carries only in-frame clones and drops some. The sample lists around 87,000 clones; 85% to 90% were seen once. Study results and limitations: In a largely white British group with more females than males, clonal diversity was possibly underestimated. Repertoires were obtained solely post-peak T cell response. Seropositive at baseline were only a handful of AZD1222 recipients.

This CDR3 has 13 amino acids. Per germline, CDR1 GTSNPN and CDR2 SVGIG (reference sequence). Between the trimmed V and J ends, which lost 5 bases and 3 bases, there was a span of 13 bases. The receptor comes from an adult in good health. The genes are TRBV30 and TRBJ1-1, with D hard to call. The sample in question was peripheral blood, obtained on day 0 of AZD1222 vaccination. Written as DNA, the CDR3 is TGTGCCTGGTCCCCTAATCGGGACACTGAAGCTTTCTTT. Translating gives CAWSPNRDTEAFF.